The 32 T cell receptor beta chains below all came from one sample that was sequenced in a study of follicular helper T cells after annual influenza vaccination. Time point denoted: 2015-2016 season, pre-vaccination. Clones were read by immunoSEQ multiplex PCR, and TCRdb kept only the in-frame ones, dropping some. The profile shows around 6,500 clones, around 83% of them singletons. The material was CXCR5- memory CD4+ T cells sorted from blood, obtained on the day of influenza vaccination. These receptors all stem from an adult who received the influenza vaccine.

The rearrangement uses TRBV28 and TRBJ2-1; no reliable D call. Deletions cut 3 bases from V and 4 bases from J, with 13 bases between. The CDR3 has 15 residues. Per the germline V gene, CDR1 is MDHEN and CDR2 is SYDVKM. Here the CDR3 reads CASSLEAGWYNEQFF. CDR3 nucleotide sequence: TGTGCCAGCAGTTTGGAAGCAGGTTGGTACAATGAGCAGTTCTTC.

The chain recombines TRBV10-3 with TRBJ2-5, with unresolved D. The V end lost 0 bases, the J end lost 2 bases, and 7 bases lay between the germline ends. Germline V CDR1 and CDR2: ENHRY, SYGVKD. This CDR3 is built from 14 residues. CDR3 sequence (DNA): TGTGCCATCAGTGAGTCGAAGGGTCAAGAGACCCAGTACTTC. This sequence encodes CAISESKGQETQYF.

This clone has a single count. This chain links TRBV7-2 with TRBJ2-3, with a tentative D call TRBD1 (5 bases). Between the trimmed V and J ends, which lost 6 bases and 0 bases, there was a span of 10 bases. Germline loops: CDR1 SGHTA, CDR2 FQGNSA. The CDR3 runs to 14 residues. The CDR3 protein is CASRQDISTDTQYF. For the CDR3, the DNA is TGTGCCAGCAGGCAGGACATTAGCACAGATACGCAGTATTTT. The full variable domain, completed using reference TRBV7-2 and TRBJ2-3, is GAGVSQSPSNKVTEKGKDVELRCDPISGHTALYWYRQSLGQGLEFLIYFQGNSAPDKSGLPSDRFSAERTGGSVSTLTIQRTQQEDSAVYLCASRQDISTDTQYFGPGTRLTVL.

This chain joins TRBV13 and TRBJ2-7; the match to TRBD1 covers 11 bases. In germline, CDR1 is PRHDT, CDR2 FYEKMQ (reference sequence). The CDR3 is 15 amino acids. V dropped 5 bases and J dropped 4; count of bases not matched to a gene: 7. In nucleotides, the CDR3 is TGTGCCAGCAGCACAGCCGGGACAGGGGGGTACGAGCAGTACTTC. Protein product: CASSTAGTGGYEQYF.

This chain connects TRBV4-3 to TRBJ2-3; D is possibly TRBD2 (7 bases). Trimming removed 0 bases at V and 0 bases at J, with 16 bases between. The CDR3 consists of 18 residues. From germline, CDR1 is LGHNA and CDR2 YSLEER. This chain's CDR3 is CASSQDIAGAPSTDTQYF. In DNA form, the CDR3 reads TGCGCCAGCAGCCAAGATATCGCGGGGGCGCCTAGCACAGATACGCAGTATTTT.

The chain combines TRBV18 with TRBJ1-1; D call uncertain. Germline V gene lookup returns CDR1 KGHSH and CDR2 LQKENI. This CDR3 has 13 amino acids. With 4 bases removed from V and 0 bases from J, the gap between germline ends came to 6 bases. The CDR3 sequence: CASSLQLNTEAFF. In DNA form, the CDR3 reads TGTGCCAGCTCACTACAGCTGAACACTGAAGCTTTCTTT.

This chain connects TRBV29-1 to TRBJ1-3, with D unclear. This CDR3 is built from 13 residues. CDR1 SQVTM and CDR2 ANQGSEA come from the germline V gene. Trimming took 4 bases from V and 0 from J, leaving 7 bases between them. The CDR3: CSVAPFSGNTIYF. CDR3 DNA: TGCAGCGTTGCTCCGTTCTCTGGAAACACCATATATTTT.

The rearrangement joins TRBV27 to TRBJ1-1, with 9 nucleotides matching TRBD1. This CDR3 is 15 amino acids long. Germline loops: CDR1 MNHEY, CDR2 SMNVEV (reference sequence). V lost 5 bases, J lost 4 bases, and 8 bases stayed unmatched. The CDR3 DNA follows: TGTGCCAGCAGTCCTCGGGACAGGGAGACCACTGAAGCTTTCTTT. This codes for CASSPRDRETTEAFF.

CDR3 in amino acids: CASSIDRPSTGELFF. The CDR3 DNA sequence: TGCGCCAGCAGCATCGACAGGCCCAGCACCGGGGAGCTGTTTTTT. V gene TRBV5-1 combines with J gene TRBJ2-2; possibly TRBD1 for D (6 bases). V was pared by 4 bases and J by 4 bases, with 14 bases between. Germline V gives CDR1 SGHRS, CDR2 YFSETQ. This CDR3 has 15 residues.

The chain is built from TRBV20-1 and TRBJ2-1, with D perhaps matching TRBD2 (5 bases). The germline V and J ends were trimmed by 3 bases and 15 bases, with 15 bases remaining between them. This CDR3 region has 11 residues. Germline CDR1 reads DFQATT; CDR2 reads SNEGSKA (reference sequence). The CDR3 DNA reads as TGCAGTGCTAGGGGATCGAGAGGGTCGTTCTTC. Translation: CSARGSRGSFF.

This sequence joins TRBV6-1 and TRBJ1-2, with a weak D call TRBD1 (6 bases). Looked up from germline, CDR1 is MNHNS and CDR2 is SASEGT. The CDR3 length is 13 residues. Trimming took off 6 bases at V and 4 bases at J, with 12 bases between the two ends. CDR3 DNA: TGTGCCAGCAGACAGGACAGCATCTATGGCTACACCTTC. It codes for CASRQDSIYGYTF.

The chain joins TRBV21-1 to TRBJ2-7; the D call TRBD2 from the table was never checked on the DNA. TRBV21-1 is a pseudogene segment. The CDR3 consists of 14 residues. Here the CDR3 DNA reads TGTGCCAGCAGCGAGTCGGGACTCACCTACGAGCAGTACTTC. This codes for CASSESGLTYEQYF.

This chain uses TRBV5-6 with TRBJ2-7; perhaps TRBD1 as D (5 bases). Germline V gene sequence: CDR1 SGHDT, CDR2 YYEEEE. Trimming cost V 5 bases and J 5 bases, with 14 bases left between them. This CDR3 is 13 amino acids long. The DNA of the CDR3 is TGTGCCAGCAGTTCCCAGGGTCCCCACGAGCAGTACTTC. Translating it yields CASSSQGPHEQYF.

The CDR3 sequence: CASSRQGNYEQYF. The CDR3 DNA reads TGCGCCAGCAGCAGACAGGGCAACTACGAGCAGTACTTC. The chain joins TRBV5-1 to TRBJ2-7; 7 bases line up with TRBD1. Germline V gene data show CDR1 as SGHRS and CDR2 as YFSETQ. This CDR3 region has 13 residues. Trimming at V came to 4 bases and at J to 3 bases, leaving 4 bases not matched to a gene.

The chain is built from TRBV7-9 and TRBJ1-3; 7 nucleotides agree with TRBD1. Per the germline V gene, CDR1 is SEHNR and CDR2 is FQNEAQ (reference sequence). The CDR3 covers 15 residues. The junction had 4 bases not matched to a gene; V was cut back by 5 bases and J by 0 bases. In DNA form, the CDR3 reads TGTGCCAGCAGCCCCGGACAGGACTCTGGAAACACCATATATTTT. Translated: CASSPGQDSGNTIYF.

V gene TRBV7-2 combines with J gene TRBJ1-2; 7 bases agree with TRBD1. Germline CDR1 is SGHTA and CDR2 is FQGNSA. CDR3 length: 15 amino acids. V shed 5 bases, J shed 9 bases, and the junction held 15 bases outside the gene matches. In nucleotides, the CDR3 is TGTGCCAGCAGCCCGCCGGCAGGGGGGGGCTCGAGCTACACCTTC. Amino acid sequence: CASSPPAGGGSSYTF.

The chain uses TRBV4-1 and TRBJ1-1; possibly TRBD1 for D (5 bases). Germline V gene sequence: CDR1 MGHRA, CDR2 YSYEKL. Between the trimmed V and J ends, which lost 4 bases and 1 base, there was a span of 10 bases. The CDR3 is 14 amino acids. CDR3 in amino acids: CASSPGTGNTEAFF. The CDR3, as DNA: TGCGCCAGCAGCCCCGGGACGGGGAACACTGAAGCTTTCTTT.

This clone was seen just once. The chain recombines TRBV7-3 with TRBJ2-2; 9 bases agree with TRBD1. In germline, CDR1 is SGHTA, CDR2 FQGTGA. V shed 5 bases and J 7 bases; nucleotides not matched to a gene: 8. This CDR3 comprises 15 residues. The CDR3 DNA is TGTGCCAGCAGCCCCCAAGACAGGGGGTACGGGGAGCTGTTTTTT. This sequence encodes CASSPQDRGYGELFF. The variable domain in full, completed from reference TRBV7-3 and TRBJ2-2, reads GAGVSQTPSNKVTEKGKYVELRCDPISGHTALYWYRQSLGQGPEFLIYFQGTGAADDSGLPNDRFFAVRPEGSVSTLKIQRTERGDSAVYLCASSPQDRGYGELFFGEGSRLTVL.

The chain couples TRBV18 to TRBJ2-1, with 8 bases that match TRBD1. J was trimmed by 8 bases and V by 4 bases; bases with no gene match: 7. CDR1 is KGHSH, CDR2 LQKENI, per germline. This CDR3 region has 14 residues. The CDR3 is CASSLLTGGDEQFF. In nucleotides, the CDR3 is TGTGCCAGCTCACTTTTAACAGGGGGTGATGAGCAGTTCTTC. The whole variable domain, remainder taken from reference TRBV18 and TRBJ2-1, is NAGVMQNPRHLVRRRGQEARLRCSPMKGHSHVYWYRQLPEEGLKFMVYLQKENIIDESGMPKERFSAEFPKEGPSILRIQQVVRGDSAAYFCASSLLTGGDEQFFGPGTRLTVL.

The CDR3 nucleotides read TGTGCCAGCAGTCACACAGATACGCAGTATTTT. It yields the protein CASSHTDTQYF. The chain couples TRBV6-6 to TRBJ2-3; D remains unclear. The CDR3 has 11 residues. Trimming took 5 bases from V and 2 from J, leaving 2 bases between them. The germline CDR1 and CDR2 sequences are MNHNY and SVGAGI (reference sequence).

Only one count was recorded for this clone. J is TRBJ2-6 and V is TRBV5-8, with D unresolved. The ends were cut back, 2 bases at V and 2 bases at J, with 14 bases in the middle. The V gene's germline CDR1 is SGHTS and CDR2 YDEGEE. The CDR3 is 17 residues long. CDR3 amino acids: CASSFFLASPGANVLTF. The CDR3 DNA reads TGTGCCAGCAGCTTCTTTTTAGCCTCACCTGGGGCCAACGTCCTGACTTTC.

V is TRBV4-3 and J is TRBJ1-5; no reliable D call. Trimming pared 4 bases from V and 1 base from J, leaving 11 bases between. The germline gives CDR1 LGHNA, CDR2 YSLEER. The CDR3 totals 15 residues. CDR3 in amino acids: CASSPRHLSNQPQHF. CDR3 coding DNA: TGCGCCAGCAGCCCTCGACACTTAAGCAATCAGCCCCAGCATTTT.

Written as DNA, the CDR3 is TGTGCCAGCACCCCGAGCCGGCAGTGGGGCTACACCTTC. It specifies CASTPSRQWGYTF. The chain joins TRBV6-6 to TRBJ1-2, with no clear D. The CDR3 is 13 residues long. Germline lookup yields CDR1 MNHNY and CDR2 SVGAGI (reference sequence). Deletions cut 7 bases from V and 8 bases from J, with 17 bases between.

The V and J genes are TRBV19 and TRBJ2-1; D unresolved. CDR1 is LNHDA and CDR2 is SQIVND in the germline V gene (reference sequence). This CDR3 has 16 residues. V was cut by 4 bases and J by 6 bases, with 19 bases left in between. The CDR3 region has the DNA TGTGCCAGTAGTAGTCATAGCCCAAGGACCCCCAATGAGCAGTTCTTC. This encodes CASSSHSPRTPNEQFF.

The V call is TRBV2, the J call TRBJ1-1, with TRBD1 as a possible D gene (6 bases). CDR3 length: 12 amino acids. Germline CDR1 SNHLY, CDR2 FYNNEI. V lost 7 bases and J lost 2, with 8 bases in between. The CDR3 is CASTRGNTEAFF. DNA for the CDR3: TGTGCCAGCACCAGGGGTAACACTGAAGCTTTCTTT.

This clone was detected once. The chain is built from TRBV2 and TRBJ2-1; TRBD1 might be the D (6 bases). This CDR3 is built from 14 residues. Germline CDR1 and CDR2: SNHLY and FYNNEI. CDR3 region: CAGAGVTGYNEQFF. CDR3 bases: TGTGCAGGAGCAGGGGTAACGGGTTACAATGAGCAGTTCTTC.

This clone was seen more than once but under ten times. This sequence joins TRBV6-1 and TRBJ1-1, with D possibly being TRBD1 (5 bases). V was clipped by 2 bases and J by 0 bases, with 10 bases between them. This CDR3 region has 15 residues. In germline, CDR1 is MNHNS, CDR2 SASEGT. The CDR3 here is CASSERLQVNTEAFF. The CDR3 bases are TGTGCCAGCAGTGAACGACTACAGGTGAACACTGAAGCTTTCTTT.

The chain employs TRBV9 and TRBJ1-2; tentative D call: TRBD1 (6 bases). CDR1 is SGDLS, CDR2 YYNGEE, per germline. The CDR3 covers 13 residues. V shed 4 bases and J shed 5 bases, with 12 bases lying between them. The CDR3 here is CASSLRGGYGYTF. The CDR3 nucleotides are TGTGCCAGCAGCCTGAGGGGGGGTTATGGCTACACCTTC.

The chain combines TRBV19 with TRBJ1-1, with D unresolved. CDR3 length: 15 amino acids. The germline gives CDR1 LNHDA, CDR2 SQIVND (reference sequence). Trimming stripped 3 bases from V and 0 bases from J, with 11 bases between. CDR3 nucleotide sequence: TGTGCCAGTAGTATCGTACACTTTCTGAACACTGAAGCTTTCTTT. This gives the protein CASSIVHFLNTEAFF.

CDR3 nucleotide sequence: TGTGCCAGCAGTTTATTTAGCCAGGGGGCTTACGAGCAGTACTTC. Translation gives CASSLFSQGAYEQYF. The chain has TRBV28 and TRBJ2-7; 8 positions match TRBD1. Trimming at V came to 1 base and at J to 4 bases, leaving 6 bases not matched to a gene. CDR3 size: 15 residues. From germline, CDR1 is MDHEN and CDR2 SYDVKM.

Only one count was recorded for this clone. This chain joins TRBV19 and TRBJ1-4; D unresolved. This CDR3 is 14 amino acids long. Trimming pared 1 base from V and 15 bases from J, leaving 18 bases between. Germline V gene data show CDR1 as LNHDA and CDR2 as SQIVND (reference sequence). The CDR3 reads CASSIGWVRENLFF. The CDR3 DNA follows: TGTGCCAGTAGTATAGGGTGGGTCCGCGAGAACTTGTTTTTT.

This chain links TRBV14 with TRBJ2-3; 7 bases fit TRBD2. Unmatched junction bases numbered 6, after V lost 4 bases and J lost 2 bases. Germline V gene data show CDR1 as SGHDN and CDR2 as FVKESK. The CDR3 consists of 15 residues. Here the CDR3 reads CASSLGLHYTDTQYF. The CDR3 DNA reads TGTGCCAGCAGCCTGGGACTACACTACACAGATACGCAGTATTTT.